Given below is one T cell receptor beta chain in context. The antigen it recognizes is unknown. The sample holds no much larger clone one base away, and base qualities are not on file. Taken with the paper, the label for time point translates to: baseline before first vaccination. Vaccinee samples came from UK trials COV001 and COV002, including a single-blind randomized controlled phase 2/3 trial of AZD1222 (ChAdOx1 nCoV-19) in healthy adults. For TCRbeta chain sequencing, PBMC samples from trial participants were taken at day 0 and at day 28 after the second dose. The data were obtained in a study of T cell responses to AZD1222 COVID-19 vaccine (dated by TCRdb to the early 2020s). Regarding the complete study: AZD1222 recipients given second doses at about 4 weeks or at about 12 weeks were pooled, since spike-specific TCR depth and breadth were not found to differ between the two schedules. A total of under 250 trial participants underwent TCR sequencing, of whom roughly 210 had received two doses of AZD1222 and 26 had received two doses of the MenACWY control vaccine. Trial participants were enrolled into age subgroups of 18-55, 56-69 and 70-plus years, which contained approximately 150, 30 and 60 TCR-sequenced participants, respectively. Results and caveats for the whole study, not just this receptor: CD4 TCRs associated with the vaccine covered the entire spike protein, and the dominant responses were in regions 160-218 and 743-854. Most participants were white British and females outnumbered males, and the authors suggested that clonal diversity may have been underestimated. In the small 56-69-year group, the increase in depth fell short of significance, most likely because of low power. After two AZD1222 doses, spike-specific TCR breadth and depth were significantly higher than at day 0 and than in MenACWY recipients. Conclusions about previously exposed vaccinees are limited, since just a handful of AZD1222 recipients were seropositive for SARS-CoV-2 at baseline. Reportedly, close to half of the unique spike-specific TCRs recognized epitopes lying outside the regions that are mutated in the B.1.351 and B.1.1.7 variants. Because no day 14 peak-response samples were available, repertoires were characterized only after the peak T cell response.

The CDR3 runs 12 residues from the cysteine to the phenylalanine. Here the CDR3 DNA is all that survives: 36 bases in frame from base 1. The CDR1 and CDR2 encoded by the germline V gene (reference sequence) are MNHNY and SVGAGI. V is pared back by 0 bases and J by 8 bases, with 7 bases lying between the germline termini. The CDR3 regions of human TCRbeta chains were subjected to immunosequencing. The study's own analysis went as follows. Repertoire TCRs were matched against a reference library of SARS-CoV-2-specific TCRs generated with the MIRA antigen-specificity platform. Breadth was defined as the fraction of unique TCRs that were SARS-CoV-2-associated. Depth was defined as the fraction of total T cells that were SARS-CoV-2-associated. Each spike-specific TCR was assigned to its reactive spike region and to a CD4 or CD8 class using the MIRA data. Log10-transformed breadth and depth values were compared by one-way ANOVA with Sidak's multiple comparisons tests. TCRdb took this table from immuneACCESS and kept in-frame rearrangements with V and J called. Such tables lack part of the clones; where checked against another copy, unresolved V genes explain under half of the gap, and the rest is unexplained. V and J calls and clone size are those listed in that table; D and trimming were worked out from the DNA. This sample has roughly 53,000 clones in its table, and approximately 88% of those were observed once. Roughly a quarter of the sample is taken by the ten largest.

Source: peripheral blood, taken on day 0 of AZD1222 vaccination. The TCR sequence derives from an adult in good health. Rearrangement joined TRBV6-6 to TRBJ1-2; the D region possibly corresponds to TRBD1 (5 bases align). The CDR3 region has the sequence CASSYSGGGYTF. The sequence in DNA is TGTGCCAGCAGTTACTCGGGGGGAGGCTACACCTTC.